The entry below describes one T cell receptor beta chain. Its matching antigen is unknown. The length of the CDR3 is 14 residues. V shed 2 bases and J shed 2 bases, with 8 bases lying between them. The germline V gene has CDR1 SEHNR and CDR2 FQNEAQ (reference sequence). These data originate in a study of vaccination and CD4 T cells after COVID-19. About the study: SARS-CoV-2 had been detected by nasal swab PCR in convalescent patients; several were mild, one severe. Post-COVID draws followed diagnosis by a median roughly 99 days (range 35 to 161). Overlapping spike peptides of SARS-CoV-2, HCoV-NL63, HCoV-OC43 and HCoV-229E stimulated the cells. Control cultures received a CEFX pool, an HIV-1 Nef pool, or no peptide.

The Oncomine TCR Beta short-read assay generated sequence data from the DNA of cultured CD4+ T cells. In TCRdb, the PCR reads were re-called with MiXCR into one record per CDR3 protein. The sample has some 17,000 distinct CDR3 sequences, about 39% seen once. Regarding treatment: roughly 10-day PBMC culture with coronavirus spike peptide pools or control peptides (ViraFEST assay). The chain employs TRBV7-9 and TRBJ2-3; D unclear. Specimen: CD4+ T cells from blood, cultured in vitro. This clonotype was sampled from a human donor who had recovered from COVID-19. The CDR3 here is CASSLTVDTDTQYF. As DNA, the CDR3 is TGTGCCAGCAGCTTAACAGTAGACACAGATACGCAGTATTTT.